The 11 T cell receptor beta chains below come from one sample, sequenced in a study of radiotherapy plus CTLA-4 blockade in lung cancer. Profiled with immunoSEQ multiplex PCR; TCRdb holds only in-frame clones, not every one. The table lists about 120,000 clones, 81% of them singletons. The specimen comprised peripheral blood, sampled from a patient treated with radiotherapy plus ipilimumab. The receptors shown here come from a human donor with non-small cell lung cancer that progressed on radiotherapy plus ipilimumab. Some clones in this sample may be carry-over from other donors' samples.

The chain joins TRBV4-2 to TRBJ2-7; D unclear. The CDR3 sequence is 11 residues long. In germline, CDR1 is LGHNA, CDR2 YNFKEQ. V was clipped by 1 base and J by 7 bases, with 5 bases between them. The CDR3 region is CASSQAGEQYF. The CDR3 DNA reads TGTGCCAGCAGCCAAGCTGGGGAGCAGTACTTC.

This clone was observed at least ten times. Within the sample, other DNA sequences also encode this same CDR3. The chain employs TRBV7-9 and TRBJ2-7, with 7 bases that match TRBD2. The CDR3 sequence is 16 residues long. The ends lost 2 bases at V and 0 bases at J; junction bases unmatched: 7. Germline loops: CDR1 SEHNR, CDR2 FQNEAQ (reference sequence). CDR3 in DNA: TGTGCCAGCAGCTTATGGGGGGGTCGCAGCTCCTACGAGCAGTACTTC. Its protein is CASSLWGGRSSYEQYF.

The J gene is TRBJ2-5, the V gene TRBV7-3, with 7 bases fitting TRBD1. The CDR3 spans 13 residues. Germline-derived CDR1 and CDR2 are SGHTA and FQGTGA. The V segment lost 5 bases and the J segment 5 bases; nucleotides outside the gene matches: 5. The CDR3 here is CASSRGHRETQYF. The CDR3, as DNA: TGTGCCAGCAGCAGGGGGCATCGGGAGACCCAGTACTTC. The whole variable domain, filled in from reference TRBV7-3 and TRBJ2-5, reads GAGVSQTPSNKVTEKGKYVELRCDPISGHTALYWYRQSLGQGPEFLIYFQGTGAADDSGLPNDRFFAVRPEGSVSTLKIQRTERGDSAVYLCASSRGHRETQYFGPGTRLLVL.

CDR3 loop: CASSSPDYNSYEQYF. CDR3 DNA sequence: TGTGCCAGCAGCTCCCCAGATTATAACTCCTACGAGCAGTACTTC. The rearrangement uses TRBV9 and TRBJ2-7, with D uncertain. V was trimmed by 4 bases and J by 0 bases, leaving 14 bases between them. Germline CDR1 SGDLS, CDR2 YYNGEE. CDR3 size: 15 residues.

The V and J genes are TRBV14 and TRBJ1-2; D is uncertain. The CDR3 extends over 12 amino acids. V shed 4 bases and J shed 3 bases, with 6 bases lying between them. The germline gives CDR1 SGHDN, CDR2 FVKESK. CDR3 in amino acids: CASSPRDYGYTF. The CDR3 DNA sequence: TGTGCCAGCAGCCCACGGGACTATGGCTACACCTTC.

This clone was observed a few times. The chain is built from TRBV4-3 and TRBJ1-3; no reliable D call. V was shortened by 1 base and J by 8 bases, with 12 bases between the two germline ends. This CDR3 is built from 14 residues. Germline V lookup: CDR1 LGHNA, CDR2 YSLEER. Here the CDR3 DNA reads TGCGCCAGCAGCCAAGGACCTAGTGGTGACACCATATATTTT. It encodes CASSQGPSGDTIYF.

The CDR3 coding sequence is TGCGCCAGCAGCTTGTTGGCGGGGGCAGGCTACGAGCAGTACTTC. This translates into CASSLLAGAGYEQYF. The rearrangement joins TRBV5-1 to TRBJ2-7, with TRBD2 as a possible D gene (7 bases). The CDR3 runs to 15 residues. Germline CDR1 SGHRS, CDR2 YFSETQ. Trimming shortened V by 1 base and J by 3 bases, and 14 bases separated the two germline ends.

The CDR3 loop is CASSLIQGWDTEAFF. As DNA, the CDR3 is TGTGCCAGCAGTTTAATTCAGGGTTGGGACACTGAAGCTTTCTTT. The V gene is TRBV28, the J gene TRBJ1-1; D perhaps matches TRBD1 (5 bases). Germline V gene data show CDR1 as MDHEN and CDR2 as SYDVKM. Trimming cost V 2 bases and J 3 bases, with 13 bases left between them. CDR3 length: 15 residues.

In this sample, this clone turned up a few times. V and J are TRBV2 and TRBJ2-7; 9 bases agree with TRBD1. Germline V gene data show CDR1 as SNHLY and CDR2 as FYNNEI. J was trimmed by 7 bases and V by 4 bases; bases with no gene match: 11. This CDR3 comprises 15 residues. The CDR3 coding sequence is TGTGCCAGCAGTGTGCTCGGGACAGGGTCTGTGGAGCAGTACTTC. It specifies CASSVLGTGSVEQYF.

This chain uses TRBV30 with TRBJ1-4, with D uncertain. The ends were cut back, 1 base at V and 8 bases at J, with 20 bases in the middle. The CDR3 loop spans 16 amino acids. CDR1 GTSNPN and CDR2 SVGIG come from the germline V gene (reference sequence). CDR3 protein: CAWSAPWTSLGEKLFF. The CDR3, as DNA: TGTGCCTGGAGTGCGCCTTGGACCAGTTTGGGGGAAAAACTGTTTTTT.

This clone occurred once. The chain joins TRBV10-3 to TRBJ1-4, with D possibly TRBD1 on 6 matching bases. From germline, CDR1 is ENHRY and CDR2 SYGVKD. The germline V and J ends were trimmed by 4 bases and 8 bases, with 17 bases remaining between them. There are 15 residues in the CDR3. DNA of the CDR3: TGTGCCATCAGTGTACAGGGTGGTCCTGGGGAAAAACTGTTTTTT. It yields the protein CAISVQGGPGEKLFF.